A single sample is the source of the 11 T cell receptor beta chains below, sequenced in a study of low-dose radiotherapy and immunotherapy resistance in tumors (dated by TCRdb to between 2020 and 2023). TCRdb names Illumina HiSeq 2500 as the instrument used. Superscript III and a set of TRAV- and TRBV-specific primers were used to synthesize first-strand cDNA, so that both TCRalpha and TCRbeta chains were covered. An approximately 20-cycle PCR with Phusion amplified the TCRs, pairing a constant-region primer with the adapter that was attached to the V primers. TCRdb reran the public reads through fastp at Q25 and MiXCR, keeping productive beta chains. Each CDR3 protein appears once, grouped with its most common genes and DNA. The sample table holds more than 90,000 distinct CDR3 sequences, of which under 25% were seen once. The ten largest make up roughly 4.3% of the sample. The time point label corresponds to: after trial treatment. This specimen's treatment or condition label, per the study, means: LDRT plus nivolumab, ipilimumab, low-dose cyclophosphamide and aspirin (RACIN trial).

Material: PBMCs, obtained after low-dose radiotherapy plus immunotherapy. The receptors derive from a male donor with prostate cancer.

This clonotype was counted at least ten times. The rearrangement uses TRBV19 and TRBJ2-2, with a weak D call TRBD1 (7 bases). Per germline, CDR1 LNHDA and CDR2 SQIVND (reference sequence). The CDR3 extends over 14 amino acids. The V end lost 5 bases, the J end lost 7 bases, and 14 bases lay between the germline ends. CDR3 in amino acids: CASSLGGGSGELFF. The CDR3 bases are TGTGCCAGTAGTCTAGGAGGGGGCAGCGGGGAGCTGTTTTTT.

This clonotype was detected a few times. The chain employs TRBV6-6 and TRBJ2-5; D call uncertain. V was shortened by 4 bases and J by 5 bases, with 14 bases between the two germline ends. Germline assignment: CDR1 MNHNY and CDR2 SVGAGI (reference sequence). The CDR3 length is 14 residues. For the CDR3, the DNA is TGTGCCAGCAGTTCTCCAGTGCGTGGGGAGACCCAGTACTTC. Translating gives CASSSPVRGETQYF.

This clonotype occurred many times. The chain links TRBV7-9 to TRBJ1-1; 8 positions match TRBD1. Germline V gene data show CDR1 as SEHNR and CDR2 as FQNEAQ (reference sequence). Unmatched junction bases numbered 3, after V lost 5 bases and J lost 7 bases. CDR3 length equals 12 residues. For the CDR3, the DNA is TGTGCCAGCAGCCATGGACAGGGTGAAGCTTTCTTT. This translates into CASSHGQGEAFF.

A word on this clonotype: A far larger clone is one nucleotide away, so this likely arose from a read error. The rearrangement uses TRBV10-3 and TRBJ2-3; D possibly corresponds to TRBD1 (7 bases). The CDR3 loop spans 14 amino acids. Looked up from germline, CDR1 is ENHRY and CDR2 is SYGVKD. V was clipped by 5 bases and J by 0 bases, with 9 bases between them. The CDR3 sequence is CAISSGGSTDTQYF. The CDR3 nucleotides are TGTGCCATCAGTTCAGGGGGGAGCACAGATACGCAGTATTTT.

This clonotype was counted ten times or more. The chain carries TRBV20-1 and TRBJ2-5, with D perhaps TRBD1 (6 bases). CDR1 DFQATT and CDR2 SNEGSKA come from the germline V gene (reference sequence). The CDR3 has 13 residues. Between the trimmed V and J ends, which lost 5 bases and 5 bases, there was a span of 15 bases. CDR3 bases: TGCAGTGCTCCAAACAGGGTTGCGGAGACCCAGTACTTC. This encodes CSAPNRVAETQYF.

There are many counts of this clonotype. The V and J genes are TRBV18 and TRBJ2-7; D is unclear. Per the germline V gene, CDR1 is KGHSH and CDR2 is LQKENI. The CDR3 is 12 residues long. Trimming took off 3 bases at V and 3 bases at J, with 6 bases between the two ends. CDR3 nucleotide sequence: TGTGCCAGCTCACCCCGAGACTACGAGCAGTACTTC. Translation: CASSPRDYEQYF.

This clonotype was detected only once. The J gene is TRBJ2-1, the V gene TRBV19; D gene unclear. This CDR3 has 13 amino acids. Germline V lookup: CDR1 LNHDA, CDR2 SQIVND (reference sequence). Trimming stripped 3 bases from V and 6 bases from J, with 9 bases between. CDR3 protein: CASSIGLSNEQFF. The CDR3, as DNA: TGTGCCAGTAGTATTGGGTTGTCCAATGAGCAGTTCTTC.

The table lists this clonotype with many counts. The gene calls are TRBV6-5 and TRBJ1-1; the D gene is possibly TRBD1 (5 bases). The CDR3 extends over 19 amino acids. The V end lost 0 bases, the J end lost 4 bases, and 24 bases lay between the germline ends. Germline lookup yields CDR1 MNHEY and CDR2 SVGAGI. CDR3 DNA: TGTGCCAGCAGTTACTCGGGCACAGGTTCTTTTTTCCGAAGCACTGAAGCTTTCTTT. Residues: CASSYSGTGSFFRSTEAFF.

This clonotype was observed many times. CDR3 amino acids: CSAREGGTQEAQYF. CDR3 bases: TGCAGTGCTAGAGAGGGTGGGACCCAGGAAGCGCAGTATTTT. This chain uses TRBV20-1 with TRBJ2-3; possibly TRBD1 or TRBD2 for D (5 bases each). Germline-derived CDR1 and CDR2 are DFQATT and SNEGSKA (reference sequence). Deletions cut 0 bases from V and 10 bases from J, with 17 bases between. The CDR3 contains 14 residues.

This clonotype was seen at least ten times. The J gene is TRBJ2-1, the V gene TRBV5-4; D gene unclear. Trimming cost V 4 bases and J 0 bases, with 14 bases left between them. This CDR3 spans 16 amino acids. Germline CDR1 reads SGHNT; CDR2 reads YYREEE (reference sequence). CDR3 sequence (DNA): TGTGCCAGCAGCAAACAGCCCGAGAGCTCCTACAATGAGCAGTTCTTC. Its protein product is CASSKQPESSYNEQFF. The variable domain in full, with the rest retrieved from reference TRBV5-4 and TRBJ2-1, is ETGVTQSPTHLIKTRGQQVTLRCSSQSGHNTVSWYQQALGQGPQFIFQYYREEENGRGNFPPRFSGLQFPNYSSELNVNALELDDSALYLCASSKQPESSYNEQFFGPGTRLTVL.

The chain employs TRBV5-1 and TRBJ2-7; D may be TRBD2 (8 bases). CDR1 is SGHRS and CDR2 is YFSETQ in the germline V gene. The CDR3 runs 19 residues. V shed 4 bases and J shed 6 bases, with 32 bases lying between them. CDR3 amino acids: CASSTKTGMTSEGFREQYF. CDR3 bases: TGCGCCAGCAGCACGAAGACAGGGATGACTAGCGAAGGGTTCCGCGAGCAGTACTTC.